This record concerns one T cell receptor beta chain sequence. What it binds is not known. Libraries were prepared by immunoSEQ multiplex PCR; TCRdb keeps only in-frame clonotypes and omits some of them. The sample has about 150,000 clones, more than 90% seen once; the top ten hold approximately 3.6%. The record originates from a study of T cell responses to AZD1222 COVID-19 vaccine. Overall study results and limits: Unmutated variant regions reportedly attract nearly half of all spike-specific TCRs. Mostly white British, mostly female donors; authors suggested clonal diversity may be underestimated. The study identified only six AZD1222 recipients as seropositive at baseline.

The sample consisted of peripheral blood, taken 28 days after the second AZD1222 dose. This sequence was found in an adult who received the AZD1222 COVID-19 vaccine.

The CDR3 loop reads CATSAQLAGGQEQYF. The CDR3 coding sequence is TGTGCCACCAGCGCCCAACTAGCGGGAGGGCAAGAGCAGTACTTC. The chain combines TRBV15 with TRBJ2-7; TRBD2 agrees at 13 bases. Per the germline V gene, CDR1 is LNHNV and CDR2 is YYDKDF (reference sequence). This CDR3 region has 15 residues. Losses at the gene ends were 5 bases for V and 7 bases for J; bases not matched to a gene: 8. The whole variable domain, remainder taken from reference TRBV15 and TRBJ2-7, is DAMVIQNPRYQVTQFGKPVTLSCSQTLNHNVMYWYQQKSSQAPKLLFHYYDKDFNNEADTPDNFQSRRPNTSFCFLDIRSPGLGDTAMYLCATSAQLAGGQEQYFGPGTRLTVT.